The present T cell receptor beta chain was sequenced within a study of identical twins. The study's findings and limits: Some out-of-frame alpha sequences were shared by twins, and these showed excess low generation probability. With monozygotic twins, out-of-frame TCR alpha sharing exceeded what models estimated.

There were only healthy Caucasians among the donors. This clonotype came up a few times. Its antigen remains unknown. The CDR3 runs 15 residues. Germline loops: CDR1 MNHNS, CDR2 SASEGT. Trimming at V came to 5 bases and at J to 2 bases, leaving 7 bases not matched to a gene. Unique molecular identifiers were present on the cDNA, and a universal primer site came from template switching. Each CDR3 protein is one row after TCRdb ran MiXCR on the 5' RACE reads. The repertoire holds about 530,000 distinct CDR3 sequences, with about a fifth as singletons. This same sample was also part of a study on yellow fever vaccine responses in identical twins.

The chain uses TRBV6-1 and TRBJ2-7, with TRBD1 matching over 9 bases. This receptor was taken from a young woman in good health. Sequenced: CD4+ T cells sorted from blood. The chain's CDR3 is CASSPRDRVAYEQYF. Here the CDR3 DNA reads TGTGCCAGCAGTCCCCGGGACAGGGTCGCCTACGAGCAGTACTTC.